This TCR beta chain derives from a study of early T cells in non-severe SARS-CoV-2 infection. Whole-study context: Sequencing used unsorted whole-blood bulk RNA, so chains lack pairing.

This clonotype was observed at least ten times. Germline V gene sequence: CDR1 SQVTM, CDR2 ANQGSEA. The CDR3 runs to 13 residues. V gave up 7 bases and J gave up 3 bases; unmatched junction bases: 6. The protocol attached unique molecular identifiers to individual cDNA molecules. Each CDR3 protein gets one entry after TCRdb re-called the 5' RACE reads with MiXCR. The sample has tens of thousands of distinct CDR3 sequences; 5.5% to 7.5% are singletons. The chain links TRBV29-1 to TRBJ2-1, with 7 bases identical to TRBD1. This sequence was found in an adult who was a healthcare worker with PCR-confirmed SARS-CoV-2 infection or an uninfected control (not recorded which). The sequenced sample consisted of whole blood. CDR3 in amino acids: CSADREIYNEQFF. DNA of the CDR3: TGCAGCGCCGACAGGGAAATCTACAATGAGCAGTTCTTC.